The sequence of this TCR beta chain was determined in a study of T cells in localized non-small cell lung cancer. Using immunoSEQ multiplex PCR, the repertoire was profiled, and TCRdb retains in-frame clones only, with some absent. Of more than 30,000 clones in the sample, about four fifths are singletons; the top ten hold about 40%. Findings and limits, study-wide: Appearing in adjacent lung were a median about 60 of the top 100 tumor clones. There was higher T cell clonality in uninvolved adjacent lung than in tumor, and it was highest there.

Details on this clone: Its specificity is not known.

Germline lookup yields CDR1 MNHNY and CDR2 SVGAGI (reference sequence). The CDR3 runs 15 residues. Trimming removed 2 bases from V and 8 bases from J, with 15 bases in between. The chain has TRBV6-6 and TRBJ1-4, with a possible D match to TRBD1 (5 bases). The specimen comprised peripheral blood, sampled before any cancer treatment. This TCR was recovered from a male donor older than 55 with stage II squamous cell lung carcinoma. The CDR3 sequence: CASSYLAGRGEKLFF. CDR3 coding DNA: TGTGCCAGCAGTTACCTGGCAGGGAGGGGAGAAAAACTGTTTTTT.